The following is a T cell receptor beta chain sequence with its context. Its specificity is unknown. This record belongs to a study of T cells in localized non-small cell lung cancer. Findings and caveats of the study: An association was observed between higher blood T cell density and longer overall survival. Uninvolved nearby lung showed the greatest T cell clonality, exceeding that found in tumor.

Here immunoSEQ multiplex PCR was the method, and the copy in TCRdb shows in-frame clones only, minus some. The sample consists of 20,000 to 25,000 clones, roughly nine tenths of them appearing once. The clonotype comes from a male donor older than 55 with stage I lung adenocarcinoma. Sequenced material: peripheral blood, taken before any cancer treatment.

CDR3 sequence: CASSYNRMAANEKLFF. The CDR3 DNA sequence: TGTGCCAGCAGTTACAACCGGATGGCGGCTAATGAAAAACTGTTTTTT. The gene calls are TRBV6-5 and TRBJ1-4; D remains ambiguous. The germline gives CDR1 MNHEY, CDR2 SVGAGI. The CDR3 totals 16 residues. V was trimmed by 2 bases and J by 3 bases, leaving 13 bases between them.